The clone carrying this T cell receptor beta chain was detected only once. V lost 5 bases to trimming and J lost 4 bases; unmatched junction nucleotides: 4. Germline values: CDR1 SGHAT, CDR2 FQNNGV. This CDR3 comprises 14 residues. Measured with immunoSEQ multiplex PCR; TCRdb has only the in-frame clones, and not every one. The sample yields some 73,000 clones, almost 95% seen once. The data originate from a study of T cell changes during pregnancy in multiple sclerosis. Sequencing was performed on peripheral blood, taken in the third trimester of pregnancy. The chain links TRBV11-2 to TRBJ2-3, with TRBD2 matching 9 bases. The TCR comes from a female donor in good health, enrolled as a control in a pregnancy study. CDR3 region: CASSLTSGADTQYF. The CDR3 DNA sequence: TGTGCCAGCAGCCTGACTAGCGGCGCAGATACGCAGTATTTT.